Here is one TCR beta chain with its context. An end of the junction does not agree with germline; a read error may underlie this. From germline, CDR1 is SNHLY and CDR2 FYNNEI. The CDR3 extends over 14 amino acids. The data were taken from a study of shared clonotypes between healthy human individuals. Deep was the level used in running the assay. Repertoires were generated with immunoSEQ multiplex PCR, while TCRdb's copy carries only in-frame clones and drops some. Among approximately 470,000 clones listed, 70% to 85% were seen once. V usage is TRBV2 and J usage is TRBJ2-7, with D perhaps assigned TRBD1 or TRBD2 (6 bases each). This TCR came from a woman aged 40 to 50 in good health. Some clones in this sample may be carry-over from other donors' samples. What was sequenced was PBMCs. The CDR3 region has the DNA TGTGCCAGCAGTGCCGGCATGGGGGGCTACGATCAGTACTTC. This gives the protein CASSAGMGGYDQYF.